This TCR beta chain came from a study of T cell repertoires in cytomegalovirus infection. Study results and caveats: The ex vivo response was dominated by HLA-C-restricted CMV-specific TCR beta clonotypes.

TCRdb fed the reads into MiXCR, producing one record per CDR3 protein. The sample records 7,000 to 8,000 distinct CDR3 sequences, approximately 49% being singletons. Germline assignment: CDR1 MNHEY and CDR2 SVGAGI. The CDR3 has 15 residues if both end residues are counted. On this clonotype: Its matching antigen is unknown. The CDR3 carries no conserved terminal phenylalanine or tryptophan, so it likely arises from a read error. Because the CDR3's place on the DNA is in doubt, the DNA is left out and the CDR3 is given as listed by TCRdb.

The V gene is TRBV6-5, the J gene TRBJ1-5; the D call TRBD1 from the table was never checked on the DNA. Sequencing input: PBMCs, sequenced either directly or after in vitro stimulation (not recorded which). This clonotype originated in a human donor in good health (CMV status not recorded). Some clones in this sample may be carry-over from other donors' samples. CDR3 region: CATGLRQGTQQPHHL.